This T cell receptor beta chain was identified in a study of blood T cell repertoires in COVID-19. Study-level information: Donors in the United States, Italy and Spain gave samples during acute or convalescent COVID-19. T cells, B-cell-depleted T cells, or PBMCs supplied cDNA or gDNA.

Here immunoSEQ multiplex PCR was the method, and the copy in TCRdb shows in-frame clones only, minus some. The table has some 340,000 clones, around 83% seen once. The germline V and J ends were trimmed by 2 bases and 2 bases, with 10 bases remaining between them. Germline values: CDR1 SGHRS, CDR2 YFSETQ. The CDR3 runs 14 residues. This clone turned up a few times. Recruits, aged about 18 to 89 years, lived in 25 or so US areas. The chain combines TRBV5-1 with TRBJ1-2; D gene uncertain. Material: PBMCs or T cells enriched from blood (not recorded which). This clonotype was obtained from a woman in her forties or fifties who had recovered from COVID-19. In nucleotides, the CDR3 is TGCGCCAGCAGCTTCGGCCGCGGAAACTATGGCTACACCTTC. Its protein product is CASSFGRGNYGYTF.